One and the same sample provided the 7 T cell receptor beta chains below, sequenced in a study of T-cell reconstitution after alpha-beta-depleted transplantation in children. Unique molecular identifiers were incorporated into the prepared TCRbeta library. Each CDR3 protein gets one entry after TCRdb re-called the PCR reads with MiXCR. The sample has 400,000 to 450,000 distinct CDR3 sequences; over 40% are singletons. The specimen was PBMCs, collected before TCRalphabeta/CD19-depleted stem cell transplant. The receptors stem from a girl aged 2 to 10 with aplastic anemia, due to receive a stem cell transplant.

The chain combines TRBV5-1 with TRBJ2-7; TRBD1 or TRBD2 may be the D gene (5 bases each). Germline V gene lookup returns CDR1 SGHRS and CDR2 YFSETQ. V lost 4 bases and J lost 7, with 15 bases in between. CDR3 length equals 13 residues. In nucleotides, the CDR3 is TGCGCCAGCAGCCGGGACGGAGTTAGAGAGCAGTACTTC. It is translated as CASSRDGVREQYF.

This clonotype was counted ten times or more. Here the CDR3 reads CSARGGTGSPLHF. Here the CDR3 DNA reads TGCAGTGCTAGAGGAGGGACAGGGTCACCCCTCCACTTT. The rearrangement uses TRBV20-1 and TRBJ1-6, with 9 positions matching TRBD1. Germline loops: CDR1 DFQATT, CDR2 SNEGSKA (reference sequence). The ends lost 1 base at V and 10 bases at J; junction bases unmatched: 2. The CDR3 spans 13 residues.

This clonotype was recorded at least ten times. The rearrangement uses TRBV15 and TRBJ2-5; no clear D. V was clipped by 3 bases and J by 2 bases, with 4 bases between them. This CDR3 is built from 12 residues. CDR1 and CDR2 from the germline V gene are LNHNV and YYDKDF (reference sequence). CDR3 coding DNA: TGTGCCACCAGCAGGGCTCAAGAGACCCAGTACTTC. This translates into CATSRAQETQYF.

The rearrangement uses TRBV7-3 and TRBJ2-1, with TRBD2 identical over 13 bases. CDR3 size: 16 residues. Trimming took 6 bases from V and 1 from J; bases not matched to a gene: 3. From germline, CDR1 is SGHTA and CDR2 FQGTGA. CDR3: CASRGTSGKSYNEQFF. The CDR3 DNA follows: TGTGCCAGCAGGGGGACTAGCGGGAAGTCCTACAATGAGCAGTTCTTC.

This clonotype showed up many times. The chain combines TRBV5-1 with TRBJ1-2; D unclear. From germline, CDR1 is SGHRS and CDR2 YFSETQ. The ends were cut back, 4 bases at V and 5 bases at J, with 21 bases in the middle. This CDR3 is built from 16 residues. As DNA, the CDR3 is TGCGCCAGCAGCCCTGGGCGGACCCCGACTGGGTATGGCTACACCTTC. Protein: CASSPGRTPTGYGYTF.

This clonotype came up a few times. The V and J genes are TRBV20-1 and TRBJ2-4; the D is unclear. V lost 3 bases and J 1 base, leaving 7 bases between the germline ends. The CDR3 extends over 13 amino acids. Germline V gene sequence: CDR1 DFQATT, CDR2 SNEGSKA (reference sequence). Here the CDR3 reads CSARDGAKNIQYF. The DNA of the CDR3 is TGCAGTGCTAGGGACGGGGCCAAAAACATTCAGTACTTC.

This clonotype appeared a few times. The V call is TRBV6-5, the J call TRBJ2-3; no reliable D call. CDR3 length equals 13 residues. CDR1 MNHEY and CDR2 SVGAGI come from the germline V gene. V lost 2 bases to trimming and J lost 4 bases, with 7 bases between them. DNA of the CDR3: TGTGCCAGCAGTTACGTGGATTCAGATACGCAGTATTTT. Its translation: CASSYVDSDTQYF.